This entry is about one T cell receptor (beta chain). Its antigen remains unknown. The record originates from a study of CD8+CD57+ T cells in acquired aplastic anemia. Study observations and caveats: The study found no significant CD8+ Simpson's diversity difference between patients and controls. The number of CD8+ CDR3 sequences shared by patients and controls was twenty-nine.

According to the study, genomic DNA was the template for TCR beta VDJ and CDR3 profiling. A single record per CDR3 protein comes from TCRdb applying MiXCR to the reads. The profile shows hundreds of thousands of distinct CDR3 sequences, around half of them singletons. The sequenced patients had an expansion of CD8+CD57+ cells seen by flow cytometry. A severe acquired aplastic anemia diagnosis applied to all patients. When blood sampling took place, the patients had received no therapy. J was trimmed by 5 bases and V by 0 bases; bases with no gene match: 5. CDR3 length: 15 residues. Per germline, CDR1 SGHTA and CDR2 FQGTGA.

The genes are TRBV7-3 and TRBJ2-5; 8 positions agree with TRBD2. Sequenced: sorted CD4+, CD8+, or CD8+CD57+ T cells (not recorded which) from PBMCs. The sequence derives from a human donor with aplastic anemia. The CDR3 here is CASSLTGGVGETQYF. For the CDR3, the DNA is TGTGCCAGCAGCTTAACCGGGGGGGTCGGGGAGACCCAGTACTTC.